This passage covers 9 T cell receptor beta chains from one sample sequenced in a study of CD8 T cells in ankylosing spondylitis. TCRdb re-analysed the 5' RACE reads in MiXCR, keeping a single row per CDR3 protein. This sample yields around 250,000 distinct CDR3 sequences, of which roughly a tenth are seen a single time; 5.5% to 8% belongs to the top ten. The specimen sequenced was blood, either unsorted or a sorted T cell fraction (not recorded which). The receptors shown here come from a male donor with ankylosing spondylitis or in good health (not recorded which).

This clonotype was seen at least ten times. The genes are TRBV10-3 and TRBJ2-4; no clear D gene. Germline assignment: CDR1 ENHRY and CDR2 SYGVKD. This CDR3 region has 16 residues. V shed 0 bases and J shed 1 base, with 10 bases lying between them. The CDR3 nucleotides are TGTGCCATCAGTGAGTCAGGCCACCTCGCCAAAAACATTCAGTACTTC. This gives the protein CAISESGHLAKNIQYF.

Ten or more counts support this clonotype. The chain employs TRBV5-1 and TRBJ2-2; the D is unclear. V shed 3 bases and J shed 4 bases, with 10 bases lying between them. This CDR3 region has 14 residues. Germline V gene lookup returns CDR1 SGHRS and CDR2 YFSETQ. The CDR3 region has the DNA TGCGCCAGCAGCTCCACACGAATCACCGGGGAGCTGTTTTTT. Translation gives CASSSTRITGELFF.

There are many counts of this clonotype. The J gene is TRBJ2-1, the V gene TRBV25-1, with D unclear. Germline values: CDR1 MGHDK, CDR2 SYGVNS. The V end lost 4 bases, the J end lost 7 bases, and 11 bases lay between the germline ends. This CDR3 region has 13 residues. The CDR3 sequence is CASSADQGNEQFF. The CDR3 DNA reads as TGTGCCAGCAGTGCAGATCAAGGTAATGAGCAGTTCTTC.

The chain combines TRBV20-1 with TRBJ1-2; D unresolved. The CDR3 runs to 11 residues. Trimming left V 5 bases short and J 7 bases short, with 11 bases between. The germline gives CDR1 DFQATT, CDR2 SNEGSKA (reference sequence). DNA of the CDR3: TGCAGTGCTGTGATCCCGGGTGGCTACACCTTC. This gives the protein CSAVIPGGYTF.

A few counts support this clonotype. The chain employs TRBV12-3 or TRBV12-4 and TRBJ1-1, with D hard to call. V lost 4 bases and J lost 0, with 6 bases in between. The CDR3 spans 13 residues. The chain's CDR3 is CASSWGMNTEAFF. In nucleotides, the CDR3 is TGTGCCAGCAGTTGGGGAATGAACACTGAAGCTTTCTTT.

CDR3 nucleotide sequence: TGCGCCAGCAGCCAAGTTGTGACACGCCAAGAGACCCAGTACTTC. This gives the protein CASSQVVTRQETQYF. The V gene is TRBV4-1, the J gene TRBJ2-5; D remains ambiguous. Germline V gene data show CDR1 as MGHRA and CDR2 as YSYEKL. This CDR3 spans 15 amino acids. The germline V and J ends were trimmed by 1 base and 1 base, with 10 bases remaining between them.

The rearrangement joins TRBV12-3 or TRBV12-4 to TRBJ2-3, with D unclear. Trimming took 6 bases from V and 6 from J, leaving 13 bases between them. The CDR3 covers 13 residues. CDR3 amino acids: CASSRRVGDTQYF. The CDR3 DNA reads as TGTGCCAGCAGCCGCCGAGTGGGGGATACGCAGTATTTT.

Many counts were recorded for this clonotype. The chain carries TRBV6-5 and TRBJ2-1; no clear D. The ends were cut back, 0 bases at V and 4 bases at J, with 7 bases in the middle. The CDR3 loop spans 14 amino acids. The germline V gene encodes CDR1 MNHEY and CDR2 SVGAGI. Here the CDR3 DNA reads TGTGCCAGCAGTTACTCGAAGATTTACAATGAGCAGTTCTTC. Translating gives CASSYSKIYNEQFF.

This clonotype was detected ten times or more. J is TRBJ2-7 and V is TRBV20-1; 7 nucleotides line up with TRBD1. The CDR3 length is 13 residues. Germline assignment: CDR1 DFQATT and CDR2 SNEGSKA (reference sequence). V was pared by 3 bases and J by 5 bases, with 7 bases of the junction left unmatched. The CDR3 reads CSARGQLKDEQYF. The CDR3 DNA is TGCAGTGCTAGGGGACAGCTGAAGGACGAGCAGTACTTC.